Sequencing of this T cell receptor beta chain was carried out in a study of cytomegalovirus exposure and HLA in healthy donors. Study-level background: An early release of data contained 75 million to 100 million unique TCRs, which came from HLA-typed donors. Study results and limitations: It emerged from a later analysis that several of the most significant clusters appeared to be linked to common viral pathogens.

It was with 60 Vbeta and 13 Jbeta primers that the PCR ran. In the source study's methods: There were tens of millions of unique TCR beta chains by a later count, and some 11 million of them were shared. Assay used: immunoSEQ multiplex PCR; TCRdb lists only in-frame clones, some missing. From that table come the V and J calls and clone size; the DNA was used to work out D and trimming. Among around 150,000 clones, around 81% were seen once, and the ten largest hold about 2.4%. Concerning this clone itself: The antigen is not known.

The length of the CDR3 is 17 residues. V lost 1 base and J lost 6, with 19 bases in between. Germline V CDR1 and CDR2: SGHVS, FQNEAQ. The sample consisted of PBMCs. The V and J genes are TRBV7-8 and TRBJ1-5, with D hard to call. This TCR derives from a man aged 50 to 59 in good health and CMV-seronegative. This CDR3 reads CASSLVGSGSAGQPQHF. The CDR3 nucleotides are TGTGCCAGCAGCTTAGTTGGGTCGGGATCAGCAGGTCAGCCCCAGCATTTT.